This entry is about one T cell receptor (beta chain). The target antigen is unknown. This entry is derived from a study of a mutant IDH1 vaccine in newly diagnosed glioma. At the level of the study: All eight of the vaccinations patients received fell in weeks 1, 3, 5, 7, 11, 15, 19 and 23. Whole-study findings and limits: In about 94% of patients, immune responses induced by the vaccine occurred.

Indicated time point: week 5, during vaccination. Vaccinated patients received 300 ug of mutant IDH1 20-mer peptide per dose, with topical imiquimod. J lost 4 bases, V lost 0 bases, and 7 bases had no gene match. This CDR3 has 16 amino acids. CDR1 SGDLS and CDR2 YYNGEE come from the germline V gene. Some clones are missing from TCRdb's copy, which holds only in-frame ones; the method was immunoSEQ multiplex PCR. The table has 75,000 to 85,000 clones, over 75% seen once. This material consisted of PBMCs, taken from a glioma patient whose treatment included an IDH1 peptide vaccine. The clonotype was recovered from a woman aged 45 to 65 with glioma. V usage is TRBV9 and J usage is TRBJ2-3, with 8 nucleotides matching TRBD2. CDR3 region: CASSVDSAGESDTQYF. The CDR3 nucleotides read TGTGCCAGCAGCGTAGATTCAGCGGGAGAGTCAGATACGCAGTATTTT.